This T cell receptor beta chain was captured in a study of blood T cell repertoires in COVID-19. Study overall: The analysed material was cDNA or gDNA that came from T cells, B-cell-depleted T cells, or PBMCs.

Repertoires were generated with immunoSEQ multiplex PCR, while TCRdb's copy carries only in-frame clones and drops some. Here the sample spans roughly 84,000 clones, about four fifths being singletons. V shed 6 bases, J shed 4 bases, and the junction held 6 bases outside the gene matches. CDR3 length: 14 residues. Germline loops: CDR1 LNHDA, CDR2 SQIVND (reference sequence). The sequenced sample consisted of peripheral blood. The receptor's source is a woman aged 40 to 50 with active or convalescent COVID-19. The J gene is TRBJ1-2, the V gene TRBV19, with 9 bases matching TRBD1. The CDR3 nucleotides are TGTGCCAGTAGAAGGACAGGGGATCTCTATGGCTACACCTTC. Translating gives CASRRTGDLYGYTF.